Listed below are T cell receptor beta chains from one sample, sequenced in a study of blood T cell repertoires in COVID-19. Clones were sequenced by immunoSEQ multiplex PCR, and TCRdb holds only the in-frame ones, with some missing. The sample shows about 270,000 clones, over 75% of them seen only once. Sequenced sample: peripheral blood. The source is a human donor in a cohort sampled during active COVID-19. Each CDR3 is given with its conserved first and last residue. Each record gives: clone size, J gene, V gene, CDR3 protein. Clone size, where shown, is once, few, many, or a class for clones that have expanded.

few | TRBJ1-6 | TRBV19 | CASSPLTGSRNSPLHF
- | TRBJ2-2 | TRBV5-6 | CASSFRPSGLPATGELFF
- | TRBJ2-3 | TRBV2 | CASTAAGAEGTQYF
- | TRBJ2-2 | TRBV7-2 | CASSPQGHNTGELFF
- | TRBJ2-4 | TRBV3-1/TRBV3-2 | CASSPRWTSENIQYF
- | TRBJ1-1 | TRBV15 | CATSSHGGSTEAFF
- | TRBJ2-7 | TRBV3-1/TRBV3-2 | CASSQDLGPRREQYF
few | TRBJ2-3 | TRBV6-5 | CASSYRGSATDTQYF
- | TRBJ2-1 | TRBV12-3/TRBV12-4 | CASRLAGAGEQFF
few | TRBJ1-1 | TRBV27 | CASSQGWIAEAFF
few | TRBJ2-5 | TRBV7-2 | CASSLSSGRGETQYF
- | TRBJ1-2 | TRBV5-4 | CASSLVGSNYGYTF
once | TRBJ1-1 | TRBV7-2 | CASSSQDGSQAFF
- | TRBJ2-3 | TRBV11-2 | CASSLKAGPVWQYF
once | TRBJ1-6 | TRBV7-6 | CASSLEVVGQGNSPLHF
- | TRBJ2-5 | TRBV7-9 | CASSLAQGEETQYF
- | TRBJ1-2 | TRBV5-1 | CASSLLTGLNYGYTF
- | TRBJ2-1 | TRBV5-4 | CASSLASSSHHNEQFF
- | TRBJ2-1 | TRBV11-2 | CASSRTITATYNEQFF
once | TRBJ2-1 | TRBV7-9 | CASSLWTRDNEQFF
- | TRBJ2-1 | TRBV24-1 | CATSDLEASGSSNEQFF
- | TRBJ2-1 | TRBV7-2 | CASSRDRGLNEQFF
- | TRBJ1-1 | TRBV2 | CASTQGAAVNTEAFF
- | TRBJ1-1 | TRBV5-6 | CASSLVGRPEAFF
- | TRBJ1-3 | TRBV7-9 | CASSLVSGSGNTIYF
- | TRBJ2-1 | TRBV20-1 | CSASGAGARNEQFF
- | TRBJ2-2 | TRBV24-1 | CATSTETTGELFF
- | TRBJ2-5 | TRBV6-5 | CASSRRETQYF
- | TRBJ1-5 | TRBV28 | CASSPRTGLINQPQHF
- | TRBJ2-3 | TRBV29-1 | CSVAVGEAGDTQYF
- | TRBJ1-3 | TRBV19 | CATGQDGRKGTIYF
- | TRBJ1-1 | TRBV2 | CASSERSRGTEAFF
- | TRBJ2-7 | TRBV27 | CASSLVARPTYEQYF
- | TRBJ2-7 | TRBV2 | CASRNNEQYF
- | TRBJ2-7 | TRBV19 | CASSTRDFAYEQYF
few | TRBJ2-1 | TRBV7-9 | CASSLGVGGQFF
- | TRBJ2-5 | TRBV12-5 | CASGLAGQGQETQYF
few | TRBJ2-5 | TRBV18 | CASSPRREFQETQYF
- | TRBJ2-7 | TRBV24-1 | CATQGTLSYEQYF
once | TRBJ2-7 | TRBV7-2 | CASSLGSGVKVQYF